This TCR beta chain was sequenced in a study of T cell repertoires and HLA-DP antigens. Study-wide context: Transduced HeLa cells presented HLA-DP to CD4+ T cells. Donor ages ranged from 18-to-29 to 60-to-69; a couple of men, one woman.

Primers targeted 54 TRBV and 13 TRBJ segments. Pre-culture CD4+ samples were sequenced deeply, targeting some 220,000 T cell genomes. The data were produced by immunoSEQ multiplex PCR, yet TCRdb's version contains in-frame clones alone and is incomplete. Found here are fewer than 95,000 clones, around 86% of them singletons; the top ten hold 1.7%. The CDR3 totals 14 residues. V dropped 3 bases and J dropped 7 bases, with 13 bases sitting between them. Germline V gene sequence: CDR1 SNHLY, CDR2 FYNNEI. With respect to this clone: Its cognate antigen is unknown.

The chain combines TRBV2 with TRBJ1-5; TRBD1 is a possible D gene (6 bases). The TCR sequence derives from a man aged 45-60 years in good health and CMV-seronegative. Source material: CD4+ T cells from PBMCs. In nucleotides, the CDR3 is TGTGCCAGCAGTGAGGGGGCGGGCGGGCAGCCCCAGCATTTT. This gives the protein CASSEGAGGQPQHF.